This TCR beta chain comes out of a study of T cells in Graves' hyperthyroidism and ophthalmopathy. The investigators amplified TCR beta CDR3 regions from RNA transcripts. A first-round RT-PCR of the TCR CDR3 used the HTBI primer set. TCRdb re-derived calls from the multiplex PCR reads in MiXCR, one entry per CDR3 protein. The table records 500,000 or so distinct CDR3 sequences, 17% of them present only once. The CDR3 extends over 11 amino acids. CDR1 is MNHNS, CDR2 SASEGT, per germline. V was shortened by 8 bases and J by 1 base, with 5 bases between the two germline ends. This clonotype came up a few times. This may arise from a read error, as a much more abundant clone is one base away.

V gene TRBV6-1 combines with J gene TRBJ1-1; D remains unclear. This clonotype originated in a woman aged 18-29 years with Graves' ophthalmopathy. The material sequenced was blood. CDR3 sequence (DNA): TGTGCCAGCGGGGAGAACACTGAAGCTTTCTTT. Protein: CASGENTEAFF.